This T cell receptor (beta chain) was recovered during a study of beta chain features in type 1 diabetes. Study-level background: Sorted cells, some 110,000,000 in number, were examined across all samples.

Overall study results and limits: Shortening that was moderate but significant affected the TCRB CDR3s of Type 1 diabetes patients in all four CD4+ subsets. TCRB rearrangement may or may not be influenced by HLA type; here this remained unresolved.

The length of the CDR3 is 15 residues. Trimming took 2 bases from V and 0 from J; bases not matched to a gene: 4. Looked up from germline, CDR1 is GTSNPN and CDR2 is SVGIG (reference sequence). With respect to this clone: Its matching antigen is unknown.

The investigators reverse transcribed all of the isolated RNA, so they sequenced expressed TCRB transcripts. Assay used: immunoSEQ multiplex PCR; TCRdb lists only in-frame clones, some missing. The table has 350,000 to 450,000 clones, about 14% seen once. Sequenced sample: naive CD4+ T cells from blood. The receptor was derived from a man in his thirties or forties in good health. The rearrangement joins TRBV30 to TRBJ2-7; TRBD1 matches 10 bases. CDR3 bases: TGTGCCTGGAGTCCAGGACAGGGGGGCTCCTACGAGCAGTACGTC. Amino acid sequence: CAWSPGQGGSYEQYV.